This section outlines one T cell receptor beta chain sequence together with its context. These data originate in a study of blood T cell repertoires in COVID-19. Study-wide context: Spain, Italy and the United States supplied samples that represented acute and convalescent COVID-19. From T cells, B-cell-depleted T cells, or PBMCs came the material, which was cDNA or gDNA.

As handled by the study authors: The authors estimated nucleated cell counts from reference gene primer amplification. Clones were sequenced by immunoSEQ multiplex PCR, and TCRdb holds only the in-frame ones, with some missing. V, J and clone size reflect that table, while D and trimming were determined from the DNA. This table has about 490,000 clones, 80% to 90% appearing once. V lost 2 bases, J lost 4 bases, and 8 bases stayed unmatched. Germline V gene sequence: CDR1 SGHTS, CDR2 YDEGEE. The CDR3 runs 17 residues. The sequence was obtained from a human donor in a cohort sampled during active COVID-19. V usage is TRBV5-8 and J usage is TRBJ2-2; 10 nucleotides align to TRBD2. The specimen was peripheral blood. The CDR3 DNA follows: TGTGCCAGCAGCTTCCCTAGCGGGAGAATCGGCACCGGGGAGCTGTTTTTT. It codes for CASSFPSGRIGTGELFF.